One and the same sample provided the 21 T cell receptor beta chains below, sequenced in a study of blood T cell repertoires in COVID-19. Produced via immunoSEQ multiplex PCR; TCRdb's table is partial and in-frame only. In the table there are over 250,000 clones, around nine tenths of which are singletons. Sequenced: peripheral blood. The receptors come from a woman aged 55-70 years with acute or convalescent COVID-19.

The rearrangement uses TRBV5-1 and TRBJ1-3; D unclear. Germline CDR1 is SGHRS and CDR2 is YFSETQ. The CDR3 covers 13 residues. Deletions cut 5 bases from V and 7 bases from J, with 13 bases between. CDR3 DNA: TGCGCCAGCAGTCTCAACGAGGGTAACACCATATATTTT. This codes for CASSLNEGNTIYF.

This clone was recorded only once. The rearrangement links TRBV7-2 to TRBJ1-2; 7 nucleotides match TRBD1. V gave up 5 bases and J gave up 10 bases; unmatched junction bases: 16. The V gene's germline CDR1 is SGHTA and CDR2 FQGNSA. The CDR3 extends over 15 amino acids. In nucleotides, the CDR3 is TGTGCCAGCAGCCCGGAACCGGGACAGCCTATTTTCTACACCTTC. Its translation is CASSPEPGQPIFYTF.

Here the CDR3 DNA reads TGTGCCAGCAGCGCCCAGGGGGGAGATCAGCCCCAGCATTTT. As protein: CASSAQGGDQPQHF. The chain has TRBV5-4 and TRBJ1-5; TRBD1 matches at 7 bases. The V gene's germline CDR1 is SGHNT and CDR2 YYREEE (reference sequence). The CDR3 is 14 amino acids. Trimming took 4 bases from V and 5 from J; bases not matched to a gene: 6.

This clone was counted once. The chain employs TRBV2 and TRBJ2-1; D is ambiguous. Trimming removed 3 bases at V and 0 bases at J, with 3 bases between. From germline, CDR1 is SNHLY and CDR2 FYNNEI. This CDR3 has 13 amino acids. The CDR3 DNA follows: TGTGCCAGCAGTGAGAGCTCCTACAATGAGCAGTTCTTC. The encoded protein is CASSESSYNEQFF.

The V call is TRBV10-3, the J call TRBJ1-1; 7 nucleotides line up with TRBD1. Unmatched junction bases numbered 4, after V lost 6 bases and J lost 0 bases. The germline gives CDR1 ENHRY, CDR2 SYGVKD. This CDR3 contains 14 residues. The CDR3 DNA reads TGTGCCATCAGCTTGACAGGGATGAACACTGAAGCTTTCTTT. It translates to CAISLTGMNTEAFF.

The chain recombines TRBV7-8 with TRBJ2-3; D gene uncertain. The CDR3 totals 13 residues. Looked up from germline, CDR1 is SGHVS and CDR2 is FQNEAQ. Trimming pared 1 base from V and 8 bases from J, leaving 10 bases between. As DNA, the CDR3 is TGTGCCAGCAGCTTAGAAAACCTAGTTACGCAGTATTTT. Its translation is CASSLENLVTQYF.

V is TRBV4-2 and J is TRBJ1-4; TRBD1 agrees at 8 bases. There are 16 residues in the CDR3. After removal of 4 bases from V and 6 bases from J, the junction contained 10 bases not matched to a gene. CDR1 is LGHNA and CDR2 is YNFKEQ in the germline V gene. The CDR3 DNA sequence: TGTGCCAGCAGCCCCAAGCACACAGGGGGGCATGAAAAACTGTTTTTT. Amino acids: CASSPKHTGGHEKLFF.

The chain links TRBV7-9 to TRBJ1-6, with 8 bases that match TRBD1. V shed 5 bases, J shed 13 bases, and the junction held 7 bases outside the gene matches. CDR3 length: 13 amino acids. The germline CDR1 and CDR2 sequences are SEHNR and FQNEAQ (reference sequence). The CDR3 region has the DNA TGTGCCAGCAGCCCTCGGACAGGGCCTCCCCTCCACTTT. It is translated as CASSPRTGPPLHF.

Of note for this clone: Germline and junction disagree at one end, which may indicate a read error. This CDR3 is also generated by other DNA sequences in the sample. This chain joins TRBV6-2 or TRBV6-3 and TRBJ2-7, with a tentative D call TRBD2 (6 bases). The CDR3 has 14 amino acids. The germline gives CDR1 MNHEY, CDR2 SVGEGT. The CDR3 loop is CASSYSGGSYEQYF. The CDR3, as DNA: TGTGCCAGCAGCTACTCCGGGGGATCCTACGAGCAGTACTTC.

This clone was seen a few times. J is TRBJ1-5 and V is TRBV20-1; tentatively, D is TRBD1 (6 bases). The CDR3 has 14 residues. V gave up 3 bases and J gave up 4 bases, with 13 bases separating them. Germline V gene data show CDR1 as DFQATT and CDR2 as SNEGSKA (reference sequence). CDR3 DNA: TGCAGTGCTAGTCGGGGGGCAGGGAATCAGCCCCAGCATTTT. Residues: CSASRGAGNQPQHF.

There are a few counts of this clone. This chain connects TRBV18 to TRBJ1-5; TRBD1 might be the D (5 bases). This CDR3 is 15 amino acids long. V was shortened by 3 bases and J by 0 bases, with 9 bases between the two germline ends. The germline gives CDR1 KGHSH, CDR2 LQKENI. The CDR3 DNA follows: TGTGCCAGCTCACCGACAGTTAATAGCAATCAGCCCCAGCATTTT. Its protein is CASSPTVNSNQPQHF.

The chain is built from TRBV10-3 and TRBJ2-5; possibly TRBD2 for D (5 bases). CDR1 and CDR2 (germline): ENHRY, SYGVKD. The CDR3 spans 14 residues. With 0 bases removed from V and 5 bases from J, the gap between germline ends came to 10 bases. This CDR3 is CAISESRAAETQYF. In DNA form, the CDR3 reads TGTGCCATCAGTGAGTCGAGGGCGGCGGAGACCCAGTACTTC.

The chain joins TRBV3-1 (or the pseudogene TRBV3-2) to TRBJ1-4, with D uncertain. Between the trimmed V and J ends, which lost 1 base and 13 bases, there was a span of 10 bases. The CDR3 loop spans 12 amino acids. Germline loops: CDR1 LGHDT, CDR2 YNNKEL (reference sequence). The DNA for the CDR3 is TGTGCCAGCAGCCAAGTCCCGGGGTTACTGTTTTTT. It yields the protein CASSQVPGLLFF.

The chain recombines TRBV11-2 with TRBJ2-7, with D perhaps matching TRBD2 (5 bases). Germline V gene data show CDR1 as SGHAT and CDR2 as FQNNGV. The CDR3 has 15 residues. V shed 5 bases and J shed 1 base, with 15 bases lying between them. The CDR3 DNA reads TGTGCCAGCAGCCTCCATAGCGATAAATCCTACGAGCAGTACTTC. This encodes CASSLHSDKSYEQYF.

The chain carries TRBV19 and TRBJ2-5; D might be TRBD2 (7 bases). Per germline, CDR1 LNHDA and CDR2 SQIVND (reference sequence). The length of the CDR3 is 15 residues. The V gene lost 4 bases and the J gene lost 4 bases, with 16 bases spanning the gap. In DNA form, the CDR3 reads TGTGCCAGTAGTAGTGAGGGGGGGATGGGAGAGACCCAGTACTTC. This gives the protein CASSSEGGMGETQYF.

The V and J genes are TRBV28 and TRBJ2-1; TRBD2 aligns across 8 bases. The V gene's germline CDR1 is MDHEN and CDR2 SYDVKM. CDR3 length: 15 residues. With V trimmed by 1 base and J by 5 bases, 4 bases remained unmatched. The CDR3 coding sequence is TGTGCCAGCAGTTTATCTGTAGCGGGAAACAATGAGCAGTTCTTC. Protein: CASSLSVAGNNEQFF.

The CDR3 region is CASSRRGAGLNNEQFF. CDR3 nucleotide sequence: TGTGCCAGCAGCAGAAGAGGGGCGGGACTGAACAATGAGCAGTTCTTC. The chain uses TRBV3-1 (or the pseudogene TRBV3-2) and TRBJ2-1, with D possibly being TRBD2 (6 bases). Trimming left V 5 bases short and J 5 bases short, with 19 bases between. CDR1 is LGHDT and CDR2 is YNNKEL in the germline V gene (reference sequence). CDR3 length: 16 amino acids.

This rearrangement joins TRBV11-3 to TRBJ2-1; D not certain. Trimming took off 1 base at V and 6 bases at J, with 7 bases between the two ends. The CDR3 spans 13 residues. CDR1 and CDR2 (germline): SGHNT, YENEEA. The CDR3 sequence: CASSLGLVNEQFF. In nucleotides, the CDR3 is TGTGCCAGCAGCTTAGGGCTGGTCAATGAGCAGTTCTTC. Using reference TRBV11-3 and TRBJ2-1 for the parts outside the CDR3, the full variable domain is EAGVVQSPRYKIIEKKQPVAFWCNPISGHNTLYWYLQNLGQGPELLIRYENEEAVDDSQLPKDRFSAERLKGVDSTLKIQPAELGDSAVYLCASSLGLVNEQFFGPGTRLTVL.

This chain links TRBV21-1 with TRBJ2-7; TRBD1 is the table's D call, not checked against the DNA. TRBV21-1 is a pseudogene segment. This CDR3 region has 20 residues. The CDR3 DNA reads as TGTGCCAGCAGCAAAGTGGAGGGACAGGGGGCGTTATATCCTTTCTACGAGCAGTACTTC. It encodes CASSKVEGQGALYPFYEQYF.

The gene calls are TRBV24-1 and TRBJ2-1, with 11 positions matching TRBD2. The CDR3 runs 16 residues. Germline V lookup: CDR1 KGHDR, CDR2 SFDVKD. J was trimmed by 5 bases and V by 3 bases; bases with no gene match: 5. The CDR3 coding sequence is TGTGCCACCAGTGATACACTAGCGGGAGACCACAATGAGCAGTTCTTC. Amino acids: CATSDTLAGDHNEQFF.

This chain joins TRBV30 and TRBJ2-5, with 7 bases matching TRBD2. The CDR3 is 17 residues long. V trimming: 4 bases; J trimming: 2 bases; junction bases outside the gene matches: 16. Germline V CDR1 and CDR2: GTSNPN, SVGIG (reference sequence). DNA for the CDR3: TGTGCCTGGATTTCTTGGGGGGGGAGCTCCCCTCAAGAGACCCAGTACTTC. It specifies CAWISWGGSSPQETQYF.